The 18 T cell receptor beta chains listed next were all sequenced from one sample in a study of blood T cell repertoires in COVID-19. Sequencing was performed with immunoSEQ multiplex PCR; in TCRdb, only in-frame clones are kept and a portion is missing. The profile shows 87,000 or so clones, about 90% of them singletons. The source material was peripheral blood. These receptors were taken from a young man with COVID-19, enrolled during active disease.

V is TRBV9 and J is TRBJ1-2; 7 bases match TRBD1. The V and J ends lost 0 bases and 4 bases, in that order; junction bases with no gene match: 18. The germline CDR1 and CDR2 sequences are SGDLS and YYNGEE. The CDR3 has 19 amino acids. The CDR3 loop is CASSVEKRAGGIVSYGYTF. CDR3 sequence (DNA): TGTGCCAGCAGCGTAGAGAAGAGGGCAGGGGGGATTGTAAGCTATGGCTACACCTTC.

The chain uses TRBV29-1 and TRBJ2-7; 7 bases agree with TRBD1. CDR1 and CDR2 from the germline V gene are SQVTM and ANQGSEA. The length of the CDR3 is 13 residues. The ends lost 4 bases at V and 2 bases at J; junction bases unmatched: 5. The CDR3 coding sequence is TGCAGCGTTGCCGGGACAGTCACCTACGAGCAGTACTTC. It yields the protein CSVAGTVTYEQYF.

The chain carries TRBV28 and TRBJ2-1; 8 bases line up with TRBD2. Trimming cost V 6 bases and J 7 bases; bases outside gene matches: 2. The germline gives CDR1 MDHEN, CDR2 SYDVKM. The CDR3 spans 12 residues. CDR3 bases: TGTGCCAGCAGGTTAGCGGGAAATGAGCAGTTCTTC. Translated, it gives CASRLAGNEQFF.

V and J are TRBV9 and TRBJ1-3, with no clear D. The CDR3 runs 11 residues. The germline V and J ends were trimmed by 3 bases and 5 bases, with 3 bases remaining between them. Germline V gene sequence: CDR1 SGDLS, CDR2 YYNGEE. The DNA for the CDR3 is TGTGCCAGCAGCGGGCGAAACACCATATATTTT. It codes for CASSGRNTIYF.

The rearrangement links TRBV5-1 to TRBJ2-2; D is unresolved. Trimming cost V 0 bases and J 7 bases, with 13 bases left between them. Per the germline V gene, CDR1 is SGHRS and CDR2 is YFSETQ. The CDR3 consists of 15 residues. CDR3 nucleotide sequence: TGCGCCAGCAGCTTGGTACCTTCCTCGAGCGGGGAGCTGTTTTTT. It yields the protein CASSLVPSSSGELFF.

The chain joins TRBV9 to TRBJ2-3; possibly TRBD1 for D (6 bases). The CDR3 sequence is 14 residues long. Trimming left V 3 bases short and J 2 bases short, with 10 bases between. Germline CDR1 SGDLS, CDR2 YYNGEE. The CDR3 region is CASSEQGSTDTQYF. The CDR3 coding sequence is TGTGCCAGCAGCGAACAGGGATCCACAGATACGCAGTATTTT. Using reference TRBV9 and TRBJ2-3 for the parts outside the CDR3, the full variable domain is DSGVTQTPKHLITATGQRVTLRCSPRSGDLSVYWYQQSLDQGLQFLIQYYNGEERAKGNILERFSAQQFPDLHSELNLSSLELGDSALYFCASSEQGSTDTQYFGPGTRLTVL.

In DNA form, the CDR3 reads TGTGCCTGGAGTGTAGGAGGGAGTGGAAACACCATATATTTT. Protein product: CAWSVGGSGNTIYF. The chain uses TRBV30 and TRBJ1-3, with unresolved D. CDR1 is GTSNPN and CDR2 is SVGIG in the germline V gene (reference sequence). The germline V and J ends were trimmed by 0 bases and 3 bases, with 9 bases remaining between them. The CDR3 length is 14 residues.

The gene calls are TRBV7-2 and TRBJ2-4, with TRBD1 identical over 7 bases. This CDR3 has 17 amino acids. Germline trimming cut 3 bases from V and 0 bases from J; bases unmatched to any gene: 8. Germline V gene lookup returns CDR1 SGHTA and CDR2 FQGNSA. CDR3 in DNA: TGTGCCAGCAGCTTTTTGACAGGGTTTGTAGCCAAAAACATTCAGTACTTC. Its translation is CASSFLTGFVAKNIQYF.

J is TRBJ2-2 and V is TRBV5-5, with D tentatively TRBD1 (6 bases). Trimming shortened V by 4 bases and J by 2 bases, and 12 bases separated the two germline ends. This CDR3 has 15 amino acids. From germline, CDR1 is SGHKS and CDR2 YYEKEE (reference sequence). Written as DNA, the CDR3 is TGTGCCAGCAGCCCTAGGACAGAAAACACCGGGGAGCTGTTTTTT. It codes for CASSPRTENTGELFF.

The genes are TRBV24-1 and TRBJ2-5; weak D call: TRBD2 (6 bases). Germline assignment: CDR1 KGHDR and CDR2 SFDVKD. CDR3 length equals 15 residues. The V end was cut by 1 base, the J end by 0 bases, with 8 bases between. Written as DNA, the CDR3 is TGTGCCACCAGTGATTTTGCGGGAAACCAAGAGACCCAGTACTTC. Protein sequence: CATSDFAGNQETQYF.

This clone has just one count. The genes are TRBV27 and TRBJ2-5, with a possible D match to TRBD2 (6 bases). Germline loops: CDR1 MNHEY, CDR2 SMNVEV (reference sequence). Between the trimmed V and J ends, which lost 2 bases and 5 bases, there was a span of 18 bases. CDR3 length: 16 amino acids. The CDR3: CASSLTPAGLLETQYF. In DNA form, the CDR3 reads TGTGCCAGCAGTTTAACTCCAGCGGGCCTGTTGGAGACCCAGTACTTC.

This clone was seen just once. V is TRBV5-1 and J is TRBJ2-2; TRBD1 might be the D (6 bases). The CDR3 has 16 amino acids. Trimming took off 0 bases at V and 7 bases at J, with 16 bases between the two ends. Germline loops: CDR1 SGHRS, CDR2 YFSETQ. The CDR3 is CASSLAPQGVGGELFF. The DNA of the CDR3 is TGCGCCAGCAGCTTGGCCCCACAGGGAGTTGGCGGGGAGCTGTTTTTT.

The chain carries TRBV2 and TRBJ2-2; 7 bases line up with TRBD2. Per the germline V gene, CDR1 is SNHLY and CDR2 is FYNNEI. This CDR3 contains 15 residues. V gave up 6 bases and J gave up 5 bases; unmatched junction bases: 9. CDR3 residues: CASRRMTSFTGELFF. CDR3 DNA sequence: TGTGCCAGCAGGAGGATGACTAGCTTTACCGGGGAGCTGTTTTTT.

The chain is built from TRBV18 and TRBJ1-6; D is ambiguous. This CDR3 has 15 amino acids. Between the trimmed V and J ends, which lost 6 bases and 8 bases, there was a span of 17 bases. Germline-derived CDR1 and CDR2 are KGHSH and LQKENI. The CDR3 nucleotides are TGTGCCAGCTCGCTTGCTGGGTTTGCGGATTCACCCCTCCACTTT. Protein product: CASSLAGFADSPLHF.

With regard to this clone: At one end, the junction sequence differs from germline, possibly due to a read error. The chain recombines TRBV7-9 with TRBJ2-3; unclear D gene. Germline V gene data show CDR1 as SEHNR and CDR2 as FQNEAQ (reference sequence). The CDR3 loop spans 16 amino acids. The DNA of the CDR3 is TGTGCCAGCAGCTCCGATTTAGTGGGCCGCACGGATACGCAGTATTTT. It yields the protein CASSSDLVGRTDTQYF.

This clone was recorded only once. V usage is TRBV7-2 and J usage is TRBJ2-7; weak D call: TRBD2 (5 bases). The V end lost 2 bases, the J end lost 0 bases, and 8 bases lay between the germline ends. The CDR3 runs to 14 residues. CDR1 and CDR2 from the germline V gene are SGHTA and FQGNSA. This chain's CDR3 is CASSLSGFSYEQYF. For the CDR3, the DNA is TGTGCCAGCAGCTTAAGCGGTTTCTCCTACGAGCAGTACTTC.

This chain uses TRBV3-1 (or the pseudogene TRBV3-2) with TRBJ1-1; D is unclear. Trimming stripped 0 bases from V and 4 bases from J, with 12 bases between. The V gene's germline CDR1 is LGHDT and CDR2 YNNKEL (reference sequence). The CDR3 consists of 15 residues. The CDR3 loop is CASSQDLLRGTEAFF. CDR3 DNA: TGTGCCAGCAGCCAAGATCTCCTACGGGGCACTGAAGCTTTCTTT.

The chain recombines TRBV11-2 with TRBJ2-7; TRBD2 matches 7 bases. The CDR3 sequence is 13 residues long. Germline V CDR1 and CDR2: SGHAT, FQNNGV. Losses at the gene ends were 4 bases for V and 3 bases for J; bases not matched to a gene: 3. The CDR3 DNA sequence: TGTGCCAGCAGCTCTGGCGGGAGCTACGAGCAGTACTTC. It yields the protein CASSSGGSYEQYF. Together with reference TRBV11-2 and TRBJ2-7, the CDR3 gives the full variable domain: EAGVAQSPRYKIIEKRQSVAFWCNPISGHATLYWYQQILGQGPKLLIQFQNNGVVDDSQLPKDRFSAERLKGVDSTLKIQPAKLEDSAVYLCASSSGGSYEQYFGPGTRLTVT.